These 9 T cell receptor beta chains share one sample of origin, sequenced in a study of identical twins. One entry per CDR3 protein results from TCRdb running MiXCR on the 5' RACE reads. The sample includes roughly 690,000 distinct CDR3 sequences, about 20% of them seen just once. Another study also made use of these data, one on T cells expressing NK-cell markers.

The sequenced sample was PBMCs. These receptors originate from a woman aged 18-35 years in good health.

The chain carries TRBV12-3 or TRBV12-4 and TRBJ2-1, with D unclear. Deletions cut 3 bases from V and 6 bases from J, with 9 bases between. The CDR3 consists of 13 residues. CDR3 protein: CASSFLMLNEQFF. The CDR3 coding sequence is TGTGCCAGCAGTTTCCTGATGCTCAATGAGCAGTTCTTC.

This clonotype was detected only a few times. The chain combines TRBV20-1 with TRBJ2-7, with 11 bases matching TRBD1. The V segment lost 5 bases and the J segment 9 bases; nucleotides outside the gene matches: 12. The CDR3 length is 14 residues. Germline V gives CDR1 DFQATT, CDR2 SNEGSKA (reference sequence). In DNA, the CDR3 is TGCAGTGCTGGAGGGGACAGGGGGGAGATAGTGCAGTACTTC. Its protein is CSAGGDRGEIVQYF.

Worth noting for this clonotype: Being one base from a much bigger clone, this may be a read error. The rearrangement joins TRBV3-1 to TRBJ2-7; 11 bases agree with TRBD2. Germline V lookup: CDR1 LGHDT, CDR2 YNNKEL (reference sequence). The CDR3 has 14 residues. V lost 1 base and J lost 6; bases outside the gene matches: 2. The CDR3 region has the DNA TGTGCCAGCAGCCAAGTACTAGCGGGGGTCGAGCAGTACTTC. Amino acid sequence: CASSQVLAGVEQYF.

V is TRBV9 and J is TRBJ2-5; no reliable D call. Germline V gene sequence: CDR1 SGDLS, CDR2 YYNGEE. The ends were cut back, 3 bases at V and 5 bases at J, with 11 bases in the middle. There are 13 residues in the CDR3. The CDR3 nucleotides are TGTGCCAGCAGCGCCCGTCCGGTGGAGACCCAGTACTTC. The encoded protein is CASSARPVETQYF. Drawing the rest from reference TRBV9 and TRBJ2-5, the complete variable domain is DSGVTQTPKHLITATGQRVTLRCSPRSGDLSVYWYQQSLDQGLQFLIQYYNGEERAKGNILERFSAQQFPDLHSELNLSSLELGDSALYFCASSARPVETQYFGPGTRLLVL.

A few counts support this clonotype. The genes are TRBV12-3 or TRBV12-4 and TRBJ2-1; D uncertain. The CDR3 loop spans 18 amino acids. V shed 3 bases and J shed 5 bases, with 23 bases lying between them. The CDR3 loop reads CASSFGRRLPNGHNEQFF. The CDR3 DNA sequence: TGTGCCAGCAGTTTCGGGCGTCGACTCCCAAATGGCCACAATGAGCAGTTCTTC.

CDR3 nucleotide sequence: TGTGCCAGCAGTCCTAGTTCCCGAGGGGGGGCCTACAATGAGCAGTTCTTC. This sequence encodes CASSPSSRGGAYNEQFF. The V call is TRBV12-3 or TRBV12-4, the J call TRBJ2-1; tentative D call: TRBD2 (7 bases). The CDR3 runs to 17 residues. V was trimmed by 5 bases and J by 2 bases, leaving 19 bases between them.

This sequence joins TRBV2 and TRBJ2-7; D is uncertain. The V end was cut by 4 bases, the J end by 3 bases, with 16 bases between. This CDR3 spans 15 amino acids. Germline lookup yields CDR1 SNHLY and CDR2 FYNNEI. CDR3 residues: CASSVLGSGGYEQYF. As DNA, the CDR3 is TGTGCCAGCAGTGTGCTAGGGTCAGGTGGCTACGAGCAGTACTTC.

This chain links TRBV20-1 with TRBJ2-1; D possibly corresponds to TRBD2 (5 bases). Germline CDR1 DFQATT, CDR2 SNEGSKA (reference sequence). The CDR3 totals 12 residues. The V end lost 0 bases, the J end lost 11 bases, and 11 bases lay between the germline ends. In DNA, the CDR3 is TGCAGTGCTAGAGATGTGGAGGTGAAGCAGTTCTTC. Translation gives CSARDVEVKQFF.

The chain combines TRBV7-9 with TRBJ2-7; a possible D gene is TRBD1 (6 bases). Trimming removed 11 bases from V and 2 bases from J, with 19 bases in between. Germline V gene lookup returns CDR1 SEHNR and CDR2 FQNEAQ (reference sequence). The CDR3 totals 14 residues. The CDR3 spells CAQRPIPGAYEQYF. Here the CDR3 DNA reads TGTGCCCAGCGCCCGATTCCAGGGGCCTACGAGCAGTACTTC.